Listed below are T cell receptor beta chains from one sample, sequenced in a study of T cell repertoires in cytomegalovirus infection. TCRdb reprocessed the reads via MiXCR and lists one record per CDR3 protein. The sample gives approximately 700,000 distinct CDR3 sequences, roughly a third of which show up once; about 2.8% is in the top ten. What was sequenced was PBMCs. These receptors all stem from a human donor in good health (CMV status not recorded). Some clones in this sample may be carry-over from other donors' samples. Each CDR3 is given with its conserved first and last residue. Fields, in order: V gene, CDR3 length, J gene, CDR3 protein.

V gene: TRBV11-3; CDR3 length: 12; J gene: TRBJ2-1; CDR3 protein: CASSWGSNEQFF
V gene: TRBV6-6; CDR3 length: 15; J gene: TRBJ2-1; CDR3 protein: CASRPLSGRDNEQFF
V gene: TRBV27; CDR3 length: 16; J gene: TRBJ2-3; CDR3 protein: CASSLSPTPSTDTQYF
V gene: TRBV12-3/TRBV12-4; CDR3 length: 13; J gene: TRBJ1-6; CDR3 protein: CASSLDRGAPLHF
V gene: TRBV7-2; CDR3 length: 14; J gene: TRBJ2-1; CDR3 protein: CASSYAGPYNEQFF
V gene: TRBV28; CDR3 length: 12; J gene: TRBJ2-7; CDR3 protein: CATGGSSYEQYF
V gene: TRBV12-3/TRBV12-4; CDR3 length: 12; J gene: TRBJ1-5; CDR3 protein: CASAHSNQPQHF
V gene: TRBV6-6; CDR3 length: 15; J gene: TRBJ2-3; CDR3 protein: CASTVIGGVADTQYF
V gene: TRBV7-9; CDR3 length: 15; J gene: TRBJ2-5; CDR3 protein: CASSQSGRAPETQYF
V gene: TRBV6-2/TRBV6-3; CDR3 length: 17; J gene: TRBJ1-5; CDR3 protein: CASIPQPRGLGNQPQHF
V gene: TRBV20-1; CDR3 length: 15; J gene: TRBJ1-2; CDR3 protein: CSARGKMTGNYGYTF
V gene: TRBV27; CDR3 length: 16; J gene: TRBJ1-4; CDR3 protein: CASSLLATTGVEKLFF
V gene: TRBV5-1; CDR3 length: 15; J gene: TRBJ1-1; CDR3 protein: CASSRTTGGNTEAFF
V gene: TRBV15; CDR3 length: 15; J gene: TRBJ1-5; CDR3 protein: CATSRDGVSNQPQHF
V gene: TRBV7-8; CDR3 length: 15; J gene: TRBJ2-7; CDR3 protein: CASSLATGGSYEQYF
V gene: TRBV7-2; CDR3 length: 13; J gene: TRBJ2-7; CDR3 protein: CASSLGGGSEQYF
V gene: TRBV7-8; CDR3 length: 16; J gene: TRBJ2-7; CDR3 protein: CASSPRAGTGFYEQYF
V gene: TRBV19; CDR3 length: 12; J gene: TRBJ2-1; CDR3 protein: CASSIGANEQFF
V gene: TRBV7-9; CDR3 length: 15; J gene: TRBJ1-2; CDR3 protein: CASSRHGTGGDGYTF
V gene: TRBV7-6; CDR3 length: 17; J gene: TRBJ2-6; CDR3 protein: CASSLASGESGANVLTF
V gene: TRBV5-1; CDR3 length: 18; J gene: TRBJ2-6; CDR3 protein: CASSLEAGSSSGANVLTF
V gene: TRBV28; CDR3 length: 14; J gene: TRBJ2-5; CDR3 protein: CASRTGGIGETQYF
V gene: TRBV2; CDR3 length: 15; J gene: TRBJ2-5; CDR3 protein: CASSEKTGAQETQYF
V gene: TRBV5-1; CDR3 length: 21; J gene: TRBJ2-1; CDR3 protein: CASSWRPSGQGGAWSYNEQFF
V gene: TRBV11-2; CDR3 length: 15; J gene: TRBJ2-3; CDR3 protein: CASSLQGVGTDTQYF
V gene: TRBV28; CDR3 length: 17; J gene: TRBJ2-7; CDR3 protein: CASSLPHSGGDSYEQYF
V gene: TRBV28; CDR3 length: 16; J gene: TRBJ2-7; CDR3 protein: CASSFTWGALNYEQYF
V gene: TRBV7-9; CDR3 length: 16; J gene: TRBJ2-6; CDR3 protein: CASSFSGIFGANVLTF
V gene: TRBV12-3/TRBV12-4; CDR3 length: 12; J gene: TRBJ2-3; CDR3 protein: CASSFESDTQYF
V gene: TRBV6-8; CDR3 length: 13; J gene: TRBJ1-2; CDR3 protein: CASSRTGHQGYTF
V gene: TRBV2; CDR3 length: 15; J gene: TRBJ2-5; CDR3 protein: CASSSSGSGLETQYF
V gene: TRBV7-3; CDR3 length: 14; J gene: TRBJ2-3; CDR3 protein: CASSSGGPSVTQYF
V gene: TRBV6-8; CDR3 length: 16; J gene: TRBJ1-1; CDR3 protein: CASSQTAGSVNTEAFF
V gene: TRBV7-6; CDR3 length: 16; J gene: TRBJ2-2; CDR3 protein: CASSLVRGKLFGELFF
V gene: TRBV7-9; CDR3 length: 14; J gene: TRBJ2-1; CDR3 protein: CASTLPELGNEQFF
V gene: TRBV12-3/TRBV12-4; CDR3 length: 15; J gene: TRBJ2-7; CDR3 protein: CASSRELGGAYEQYF
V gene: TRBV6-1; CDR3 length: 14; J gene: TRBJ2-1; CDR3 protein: CASSETGSYNEQFF
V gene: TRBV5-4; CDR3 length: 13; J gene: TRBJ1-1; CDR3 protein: CASSPGFGTEAFF
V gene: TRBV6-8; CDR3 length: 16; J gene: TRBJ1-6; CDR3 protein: CASSYTIRPYNSPLHF
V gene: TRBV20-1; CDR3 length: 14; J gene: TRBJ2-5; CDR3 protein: CSAAKSSGQETQYF
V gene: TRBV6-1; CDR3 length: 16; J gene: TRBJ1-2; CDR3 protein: CASRIRPGQGDYGYTF
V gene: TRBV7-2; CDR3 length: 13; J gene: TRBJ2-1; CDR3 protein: CASSLGLYNEQFF
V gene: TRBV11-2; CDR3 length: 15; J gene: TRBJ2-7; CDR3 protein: CASSQVMGYTYEQYF
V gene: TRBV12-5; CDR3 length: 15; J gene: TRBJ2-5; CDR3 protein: CASGLSGSVLETQYF
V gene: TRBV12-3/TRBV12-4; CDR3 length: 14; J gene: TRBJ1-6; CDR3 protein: CASREGGANSPHHF
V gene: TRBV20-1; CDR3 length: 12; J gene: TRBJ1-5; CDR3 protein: CSAAPENQPQHF
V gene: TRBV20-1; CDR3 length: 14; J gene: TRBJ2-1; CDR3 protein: CSARVPQKYNEQFF
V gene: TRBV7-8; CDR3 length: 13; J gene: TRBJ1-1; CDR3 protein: CASSWVGAYEAFF
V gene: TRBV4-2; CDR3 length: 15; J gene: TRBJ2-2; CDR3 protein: CASSPGPVITGELFF
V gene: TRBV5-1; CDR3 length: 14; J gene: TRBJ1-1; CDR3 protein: CASSLRTGDTEAFF
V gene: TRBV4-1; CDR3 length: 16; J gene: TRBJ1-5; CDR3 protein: CASSQEEGQANQPQHF
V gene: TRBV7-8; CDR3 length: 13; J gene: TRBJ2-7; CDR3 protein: CASSSGLSYEQYF
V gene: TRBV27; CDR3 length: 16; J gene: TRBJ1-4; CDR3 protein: CASSPTGGYAGEKLFF
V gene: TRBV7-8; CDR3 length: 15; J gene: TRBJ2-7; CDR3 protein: CASSDSRDNKYEQYF
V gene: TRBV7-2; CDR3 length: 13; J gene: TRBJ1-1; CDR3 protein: CASSFVFRSAAFF
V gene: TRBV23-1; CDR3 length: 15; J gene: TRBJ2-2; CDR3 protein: CASSQGGRGTGELFF
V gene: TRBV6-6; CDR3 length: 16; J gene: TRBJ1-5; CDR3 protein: CASSYVGQVADQPQHF
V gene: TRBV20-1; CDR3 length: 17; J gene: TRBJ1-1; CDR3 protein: CSARLRATNSFNTEAFF
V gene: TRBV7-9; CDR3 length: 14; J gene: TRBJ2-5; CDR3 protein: CASSPPDRQETQYF